Shown below are 17 T cell receptor beta chains from a single sample sequenced in a study of blood T cell repertoires in COVID-19 (dated by TCRdb to the early 2020s). Library preparation used the immunoSEQ multiplex PCR assay. This is the immuneACCESS table as TCRdb keeps it, with only in-frame sequences that have V and J called. A part of the clones is gone; compared with another copy, unresolved V genes explain less than half, and the rest is unexplained. A total of more than 65,000 clones appear in this sample, about nine tenths of them only once. Almost 6.5% of the sample is taken by the ten largest. The source material was peripheral blood. The origin of the receptors is a woman aged 45-65 years with acute or convalescent COVID-19.

J is TRBJ2-5 and V is TRBV7-8; 9 positions agree with TRBD1. The junction had 4 bases not matched to a gene; V was cut back by 10 bases and J by 1 base. CDR1 is SGHVS, CDR2 FQNEAQ, per germline. The CDR3 spans 13 residues. CDR3 sequence: CATGTGSQETQYF. The CDR3 DNA reads as TGTGCCACCGGGACAGGGTCCCAAGAGACCCAGTACTTC.

The rearrangement joins TRBV3-1 (or the pseudogene TRBV3-2) to TRBJ1-2, with a weak D call TRBD1 (5 bases). The V gene's germline CDR1 is LGHDT and CDR2 YNNKEL (reference sequence). This CDR3 spans 13 amino acids. Trimming shortened V by 1 base and J by 6 bases, and 9 bases separated the two germline ends. CDR3 protein: CASSQVQGDGYTF. DNA of the CDR3: TGTGCCAGCAGCCAAGTTCAAGGGGATGGCTACACCTTC.

The gene calls are TRBV18 and TRBJ2-1, with a weak D call TRBD1 (6 bases). Trimming pared 0 bases from V and 9 bases from J, leaving 9 bases between. This CDR3 has 13 residues. Germline V gives CDR1 KGHSH, CDR2 LQKENI. CDR3 sequence: CASSPPAGAEQFF. DNA of the CDR3: TGTGCCAGCTCACCACCAGCAGGGGCTGAGCAGTTCTTC. Based on the CDR3 plus reference TRBV18 and TRBJ2-1, the full variable domain is NAGVMQNPRHLVRRRGQEARLRCSPMKGHSHVYWYRQLPEEGLKFMVYLQKENIIDESGMPKERFSAEFPKEGPSILRIQQVVRGDSAAYFCASSPPAGAEQFFGPGTRLTVL.

The gene calls are TRBV30 and TRBJ2-2, with D possibly TRBD1 on 5 matching bases. Trimming took off 2 bases at V and 4 bases at J, with 17 bases between the two ends. The CDR3 sequence is 16 residues long. The germline V gene encodes CDR1 GTSNPN and CDR2 SVGIG (reference sequence). CDR3 bases: TGTGCCTGGAGTAGTGCCAATGTAAGGGGCACCGGGGAGCTGTTTTTT. Amino acids: CAWSSANVRGTGELFF.

The rearrangement uses TRBV10-3 and TRBJ1-2, with D perhaps matching TRBD1 (6 bases). V was cut by 4 bases and J by 2 bases, with 14 bases left in between. CDR3 length: 15 amino acids. Per the germline V gene, CDR1 is ENHRY and CDR2 is SYGVKD. This CDR3 reads CAISVLGARNYGYTF. CDR3 coding DNA: TGTGCCATCAGTGTCTTGGGGGCGCGGAACTATGGCTACACCTTC.

The chain links TRBV2 to TRBJ2-1, with 11 bases aligning to TRBD1. V was clipped by 4 bases and J by 0 bases; unmatched bases: 17. Germline V gene lookup returns CDR1 SNHLY and CDR2 FYNNEI. The CDR3 is made up of 21 amino acids. CDR3 coding DNA: TGTGCCAGCAGTGCCCCGGGACAGGGGGAAGCGGGACCTTACTCCTACAATGAGCAGTTCTTC. It is translated as CASSAPGQGEAGPYSYNEQFF.

The rearrangement links TRBV29-1 to TRBJ2-5, with D tentatively TRBD1 (5 bases). Germline V gives CDR1 SQVTM, CDR2 ANQGSEA. This CDR3 has 14 amino acids. The V gene lost 1 base and the J gene lost 3 bases, with 12 bases spanning the gap. CDR3: CSVEVFDREETQYF. Written as DNA, the CDR3 is TGCAGCGTTGAAGTCTTCGACAGAGAAGAGACCCAGTACTTC.

This sequence joins TRBV30 and TRBJ1-2; D unresolved. The CDR3 runs to 14 residues. The germline gives CDR1 GTSNPN, CDR2 SVGIG (reference sequence). Trimming pared 0 bases from V and 1 base from J, leaving 9 bases between. The CDR3 region has the DNA TGTGCCTGGAGTGTACCCAGATATAACTATGGCTACACCTTC. Translating gives CAWSVPRYNYGYTF. Full variable domain (outside the CDR3, taken from reference TRBV30 and TRBJ1-2): SQTIHQWPATLVQPVGSPLSLECTVEGTSNPNLYWYRQAAGRGLQLLFYSVGIGQISSEVPQNLSASRPQDRQFILSSKKLLLSDSGFYLCAWSVPRYNYGYTFGSGTRLTVV.

This chain uses TRBV5-6 with TRBJ2-7, with a weak D call TRBD1 (6 bases). This CDR3 comprises 15 residues. The germline CDR1 and CDR2 sequences are SGHDT and YYEEEE. Trimming removed 0 bases at V and 0 bases at J, with 10 bases between. CDR3 residues: CASSLEQGNSYEQYF. CDR3 in DNA: TGTGCCAGCAGCTTGGAGCAGGGGAACTCCTACGAGCAGTACTTC.

The chain combines TRBV3-1 (or the pseudogene TRBV3-2) with TRBJ2-5; a possible D gene is TRBD1 (6 bases). V lost 5 bases, J lost 7 bases, and 14 bases lay in between. The CDR3 is 13 residues long. The germline V gene encodes CDR1 LGHDT and CDR2 YNNKEL (reference sequence). The CDR3 region has the DNA TGTGCCAGCAGCACCGATGTGGGGGCGACCCAGTACTTC. Translation gives CASSTDVGATQYF.

The chain is built from TRBV12-3 or TRBV12-4 and TRBJ1-5; TRBD1 might be the D (5 bases). The CDR3 is made up of 12 amino acids. Trimming cost V 6 bases and J 5 bases, with 8 bases left between them. The CDR3 here is CASRGGDQPQHF. CDR3 DNA: TGTGCCAGCAGGGGAGGGGATCAGCCCCAGCATTTT.

The rearrangement uses TRBV29-1 and TRBJ2-1; tentatively, D is TRBD1 (5 bases). Germline V CDR1 and CDR2: SQVTM, ANQGSEA. V dropped 5 bases and J dropped 6 bases, with 17 bases sitting between them. The CDR3 covers 14 residues. The CDR3 region has the DNA TGCAGCGTTTACCAGTCAGGGTTCGGCAATGAGCAGTTCTTC. Its protein product is CSVYQSGFGNEQFF.

The chain combines TRBV6-1 with TRBJ1-2; D perhaps matches TRBD1 (6 bases). The CDR3 totals 18 residues. V was pared by 2 bases and J by 1 base, with 20 bases between. Germline V gene sequence: CDR1 MNHNS, CDR2 SASEGT. CDR3 in amino acids: CASSEWGGRGRRNYGYTF. CDR3 nucleotides: TGTGCCAGCAGTGAATGGGGGGGCAGGGGACGGCGTAACTATGGCTACACCTTC.

The chain recombines TRBV3-1 (or the pseudogene TRBV3-2) with TRBJ1-3; TRBD1 matches at 8 bases. With V trimmed by 2 bases and J by 4 bases, 4 bases remained unmatched. The V gene's germline CDR1 is LGHDT and CDR2 YNNKEL (reference sequence). The CDR3 spans 15 residues. In DNA form, the CDR3 reads TGTGCCAGCAGCCAAAGGACAGGGAAAGGAAACACCATATATTTT. Protein product: CASSQRTGKGNTIYF.

Only one count was recorded for this clone. In DNA, the CDR3 is TGTGCCAGCAGTTCTTCCCCAGCGGGGGACTCCTACGAGCAGTACTTC. Its protein is CASSSSPAGDSYEQYF. V and J are TRBV6-5 and TRBJ2-7; 8 nucleotides line up with TRBD2. Trimming removed 4 bases from V and 0 bases from J; junction bases left unmatched: 8. The CDR3 runs to 16 residues. Germline V lookup: CDR1 MNHEY, CDR2 SVGAGI.

The genes are TRBV5-1 and TRBJ1-1, with D possibly matching TRBD1 (5 bases). In germline, CDR1 is SGHRS, CDR2 YFSETQ. The V and J ends lost 4 bases and 1 base respectively, with 8 bases between them. The CDR3 consists of 13 residues. DNA of the CDR3: TGCGCCAGCAGCCCTCAGGGGAACACTGAAGCTTTCTTT. This translates into CASSPQGNTEAFF.

This clone has only a few counts. The gene calls are TRBV28 and TRBJ2-7; 7 bases are shared with TRBD1. J was trimmed by 4 bases and V by 6 bases; bases with no gene match: 12. Germline values: CDR1 MDHEN, CDR2 SYDVKM. CDR3 length: 15 amino acids. The CDR3 DNA reads as TGTGCCAGCAGATCAGCACGACAGGGTGGTTACGAGCAGTACTTC. It encodes CASRSARQGGYEQYF.